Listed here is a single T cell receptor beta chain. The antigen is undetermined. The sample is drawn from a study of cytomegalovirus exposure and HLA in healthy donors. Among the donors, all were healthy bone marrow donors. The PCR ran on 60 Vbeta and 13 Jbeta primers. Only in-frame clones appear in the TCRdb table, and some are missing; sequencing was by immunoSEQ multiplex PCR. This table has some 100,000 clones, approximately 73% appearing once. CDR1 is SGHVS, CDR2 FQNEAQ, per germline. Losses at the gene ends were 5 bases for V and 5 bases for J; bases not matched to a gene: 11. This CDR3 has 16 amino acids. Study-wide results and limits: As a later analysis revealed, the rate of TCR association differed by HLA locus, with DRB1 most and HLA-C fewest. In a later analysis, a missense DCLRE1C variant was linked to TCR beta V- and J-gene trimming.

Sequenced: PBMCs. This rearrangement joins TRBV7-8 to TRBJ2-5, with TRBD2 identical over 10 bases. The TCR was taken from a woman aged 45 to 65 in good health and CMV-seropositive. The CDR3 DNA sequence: TGTGCCAGCAGCCGAAGTCAGCGGGGGGGCCAGGAGACCCAGTACTTC. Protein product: CASSRSQRGGQETQYF.